This T cell receptor (beta chain) appears in the sequencing data of a study of response to subunit inactivated influenza vaccine. Notes on the study in general: Each seasonal influenza vaccination, the authors suggested, recruits few new T cells.

Comments on this clonotype: What it binds is not known.

Each CDR3 protein gets one entry after TCRdb re-called the RT-PCR reads with MiXCR. Among roughly 630,000 distinct CDR3 sequences listed, roughly 15% were seen once. The V gene end was trimmed by 3 bases and the J gene end by 4 bases; junction bases not matched to a gene: 10. CDR3 size: 16 residues. Germline V gene sequence: CDR1 SEHNR, CDR2 FQNEAQ (reference sequence). This receptor was taken from a man aged 45-60 years who received an inactivated influenza vaccine. This chain joins TRBV7-9 and TRBJ2-5, with 8 bases matching TRBD2. Sequencing was performed on PBMCs from blood, taken 14 days before vaccination. CDR3 DNA: TGTGCCAGCAGCTTGGAAAGCGGGGGTAGTGGAGAGACCCAGTACTTC. It codes for CASSLESGGSGETQYF.